What follows is one T cell receptor beta chain and its context. The entry originates in a study of cytotoxic CD8 clonotypes in ibrutinib-treated CLL. Between the trimmed V and J ends, which lost 1 base and 5 bases, there was a span of 11 bases. Germline CDR1 reads SSHAT; CDR2 reads FNYEAQ (reference sequence). The CDR3 contains 14 residues. TCRdb keeps only in-frame clones here, not all; method: immunoSEQ multiplex PCR. The table includes 35,000 or so clones, roughly three quarters detected once. The source material was PBMCs, sampled before ibrutinib treatment. The V and J genes are TRBV7-7 and TRBJ2-5; tentative D call: TRBD1 (5 bases). The receptor was isolated from a human donor with chronic lymphocytic leukemia. CDR3 amino acids: CASSLGAGRETQYF. CDR3 bases: TGTGCCAGCAGCTTAGGCGCAGGGCGGGAGACCCAGTACTTC.